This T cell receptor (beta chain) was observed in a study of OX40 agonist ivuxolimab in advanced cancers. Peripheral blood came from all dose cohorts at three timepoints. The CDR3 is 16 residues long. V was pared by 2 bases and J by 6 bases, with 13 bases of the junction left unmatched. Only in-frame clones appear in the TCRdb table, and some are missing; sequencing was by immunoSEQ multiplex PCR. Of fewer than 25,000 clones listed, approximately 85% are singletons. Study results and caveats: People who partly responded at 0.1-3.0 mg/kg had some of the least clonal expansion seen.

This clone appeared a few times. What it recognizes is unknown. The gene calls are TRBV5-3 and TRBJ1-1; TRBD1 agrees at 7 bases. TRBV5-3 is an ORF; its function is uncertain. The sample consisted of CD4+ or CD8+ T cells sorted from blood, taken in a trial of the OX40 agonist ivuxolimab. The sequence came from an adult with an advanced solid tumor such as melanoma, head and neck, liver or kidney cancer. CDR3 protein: CARSFRAQGHGPEAFF. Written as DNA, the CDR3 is TGTGCCAGAAGCTTTAGGGCACAGGGGCATGGCCCTGAAGCTTTCTTT.